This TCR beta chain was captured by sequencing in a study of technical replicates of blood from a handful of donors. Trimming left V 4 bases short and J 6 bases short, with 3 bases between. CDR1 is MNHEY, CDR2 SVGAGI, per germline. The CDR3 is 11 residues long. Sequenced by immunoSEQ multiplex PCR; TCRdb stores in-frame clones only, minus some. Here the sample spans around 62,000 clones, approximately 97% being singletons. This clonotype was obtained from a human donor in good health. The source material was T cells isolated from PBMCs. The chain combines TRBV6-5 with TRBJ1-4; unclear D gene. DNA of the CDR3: TGTGCCAGCAGTTCTGATGAAAAACTGTTTTTT. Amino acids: CASSSDEKLFF.